This record covers a single TCR beta chain. This sample stems from a study of cytotoxic CD8 clonotypes in ibrutinib-treated CLL. This CDR3 comprises 14 residues. Germline values: CDR1 MNHNS, CDR2 SASEGT. V trimming: 7 bases; J trimming: 6 bases; junction bases outside the gene matches: 8. Sequencing used immunoSEQ multiplex PCR; TCRdb keeps in-frame clones, though not all of them. This sample has approximately 45,000 clones, with 65% to 70% found just once. Sequenced material: PBMCs, taken after 24 months of ibrutinib treatment. This rearrangement joins TRBV6-1 to TRBJ2-7, with 11 bases aligning to TRBD1. The receptor was isolated from a human donor with chronic lymphocytic leukemia. CDR3 DNA sequence: TGTGCCAGCATGCGGGGACAGGGGGGATTCGAGCAGTACTTC. It yields the protein CASMRGQGGFEQYF.